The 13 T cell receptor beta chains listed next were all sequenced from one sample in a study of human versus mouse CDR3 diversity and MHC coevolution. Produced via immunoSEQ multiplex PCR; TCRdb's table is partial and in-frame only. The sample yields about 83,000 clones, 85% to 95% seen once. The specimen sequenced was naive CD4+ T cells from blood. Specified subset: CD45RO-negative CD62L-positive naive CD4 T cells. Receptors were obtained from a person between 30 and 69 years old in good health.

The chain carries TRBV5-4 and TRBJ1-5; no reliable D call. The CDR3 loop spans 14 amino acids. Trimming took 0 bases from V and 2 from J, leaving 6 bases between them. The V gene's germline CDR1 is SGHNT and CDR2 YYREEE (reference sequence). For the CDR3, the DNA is TGTGCCAGCAGCTTGGGGGGAGGCAATCAGCCCCAGCATTTT. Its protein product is CASSLGGGNQPQHF.

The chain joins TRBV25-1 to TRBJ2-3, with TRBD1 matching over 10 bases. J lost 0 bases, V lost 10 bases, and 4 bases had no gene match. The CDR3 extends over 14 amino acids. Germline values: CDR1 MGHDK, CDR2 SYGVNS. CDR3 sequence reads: CATGQGGSTDTQYF. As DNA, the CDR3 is TGTGCCACAGGACAGGGGGGTAGCACAGATACGCAGTATTTT.

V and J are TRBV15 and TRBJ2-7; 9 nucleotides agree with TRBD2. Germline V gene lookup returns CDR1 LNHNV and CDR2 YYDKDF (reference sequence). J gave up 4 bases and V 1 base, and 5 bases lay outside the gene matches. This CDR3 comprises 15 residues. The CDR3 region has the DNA TGTGCCACCAGCAGAGGTCCGGGACTAGCTTACGAGCAGTACTTC. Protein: CATSRGPGLAYEQYF. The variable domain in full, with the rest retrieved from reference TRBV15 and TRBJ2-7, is DAMVIQNPRYQVTQFGKPVTLSCSQTLNHNVMYWYQQKSSQAPKLLFHYYDKDFNNEADTPDNFQSRRPNTSFCFLDIRSPGLGDTAMYLCATSRGPGLAYEQYFGPGTRLTVT.

The CDR3 here is CASSSNGQGVLQPQHF. The CDR3, as DNA: TGTGCCAGCAGCTCAAACGGACAGGGGGTATTGCAGCCCCAGCATTTT. V is TRBV7-2 and J is TRBJ1-5, with 10 bases matching TRBD1. The V gene end was trimmed by 4 bases and the J gene end by 7 bases; junction bases not matched to a gene: 10. The CDR3 consists of 16 residues. The germline gives CDR1 SGHTA, CDR2 FQGNSA.

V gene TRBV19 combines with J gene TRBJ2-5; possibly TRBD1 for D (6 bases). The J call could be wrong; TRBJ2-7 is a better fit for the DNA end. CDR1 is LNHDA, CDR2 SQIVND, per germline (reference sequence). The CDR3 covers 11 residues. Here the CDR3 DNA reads TGTTCTCGTCAGGGGTCAAGCGAGCAGTACTTC. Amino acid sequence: CSRQGSSEQYF.

Written as DNA, the CDR3 is TGTGCCAGTAGCCAACTCCGGGACAGGGTGGGAAACACTGAAGCTTTCTTT. Translation gives CASSQLRDRVGNTEAFF. The V call is TRBV19, the J call TRBJ1-1, with 9 bases fitting TRBD1. Germline trimming cut 6 bases from V and 2 bases from J; bases unmatched to any gene: 13. The CDR3 is 17 amino acids. Looked up from germline, CDR1 is LNHDA and CDR2 is SQIVND (reference sequence).

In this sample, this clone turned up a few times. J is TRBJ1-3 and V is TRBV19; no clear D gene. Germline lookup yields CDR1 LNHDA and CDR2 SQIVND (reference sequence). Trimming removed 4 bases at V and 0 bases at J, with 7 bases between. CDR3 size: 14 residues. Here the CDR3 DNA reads TGTGCCAGTAGTAGAGGGAGCTCTGGAAACACCATATATTTT. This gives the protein CASSRGSSGNTIYF.

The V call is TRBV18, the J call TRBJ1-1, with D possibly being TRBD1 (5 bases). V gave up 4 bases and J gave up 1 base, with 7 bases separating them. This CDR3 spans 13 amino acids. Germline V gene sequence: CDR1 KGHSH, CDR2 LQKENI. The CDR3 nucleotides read TGTGCCAGCTCACTTGGACAGAACACTGAAGCTTTCTTT. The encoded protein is CASSLGQNTEAFF.

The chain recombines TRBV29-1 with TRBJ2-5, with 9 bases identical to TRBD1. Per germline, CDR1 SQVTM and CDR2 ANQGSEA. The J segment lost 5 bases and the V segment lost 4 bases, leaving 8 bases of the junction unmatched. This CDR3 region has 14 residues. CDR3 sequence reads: CSVGLQGARETQYF. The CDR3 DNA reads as TGCAGCGTTGGTCTACAGGGGGCTAGGGAGACCCAGTACTTC. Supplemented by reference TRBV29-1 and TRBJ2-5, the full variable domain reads SAVISQKPSRDICQRGTSLTIQCQVDSQVTMMFWYRQQPGQSLTLIATANQGSEATYESGFVIDKFPISRPNLTFSTLTVSNMSPEDSSIYLCSVGLQGARETQYFGPGTRLLVL.

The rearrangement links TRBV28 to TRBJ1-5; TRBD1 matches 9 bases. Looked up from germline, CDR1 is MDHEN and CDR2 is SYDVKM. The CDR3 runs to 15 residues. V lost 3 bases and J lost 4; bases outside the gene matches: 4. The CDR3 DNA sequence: TGTGCCAGCAGTTTGGGGGACAGGGCTAATCAGCCCCAGCATTTT. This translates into CASSLGDRANQPQHF.

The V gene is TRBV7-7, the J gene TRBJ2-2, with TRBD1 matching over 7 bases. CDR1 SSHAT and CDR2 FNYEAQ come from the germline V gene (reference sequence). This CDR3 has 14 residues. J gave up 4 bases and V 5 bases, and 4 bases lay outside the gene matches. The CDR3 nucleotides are TGTGCCAGCAGCCAGACAGGGACCACCGGGGAGCTGTTTTTT. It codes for CASSQTGTTGELFF.

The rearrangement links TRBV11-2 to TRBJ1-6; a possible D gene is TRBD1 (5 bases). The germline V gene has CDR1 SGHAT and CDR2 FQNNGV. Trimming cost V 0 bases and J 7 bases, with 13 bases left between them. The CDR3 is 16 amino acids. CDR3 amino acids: CASSLERGGQNSPLHF. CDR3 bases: TGTGCCAGCAGCTTAGAGCGGGGCGGGCAAAATTCACCCCTCCACTTT. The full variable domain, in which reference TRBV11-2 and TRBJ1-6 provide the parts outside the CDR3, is EAGVAQSPRYKIIEKRQSVAFWCNPISGHATLYWYQQILGQGPKLLIQFQNNGVVDDSQLPKDRFSAERLKGVDSTLKIQPAKLEDSAVYLCASSLERGGQNSPLHFGNGTRLTVT.

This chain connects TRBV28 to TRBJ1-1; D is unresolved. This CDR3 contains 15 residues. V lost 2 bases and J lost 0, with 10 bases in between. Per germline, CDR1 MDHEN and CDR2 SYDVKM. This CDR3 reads CASSLMGQMNTEAFF. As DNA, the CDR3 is TGTGCCAGCAGTTTAATGGGCCAGATGAACACTGAAGCTTTCTTT.